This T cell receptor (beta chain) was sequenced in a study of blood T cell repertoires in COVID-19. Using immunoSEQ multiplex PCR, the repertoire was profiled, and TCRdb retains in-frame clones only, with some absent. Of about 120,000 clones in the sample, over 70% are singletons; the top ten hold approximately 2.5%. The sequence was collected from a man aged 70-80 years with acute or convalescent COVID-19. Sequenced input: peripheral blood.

CDR3 coding DNA: TGTGCCAGCAGCGTTCGGGGTCTTCAGCCCCAGCATTTT. Translated: CASSVRGLQPQHF. The gene calls are TRBV12-3 or TRBV12-4 and TRBJ1-5; D remains unclear. V was shortened by 6 bases and J by 6 bases, with 12 bases between the two germline ends. The CDR3 has 13 residues.